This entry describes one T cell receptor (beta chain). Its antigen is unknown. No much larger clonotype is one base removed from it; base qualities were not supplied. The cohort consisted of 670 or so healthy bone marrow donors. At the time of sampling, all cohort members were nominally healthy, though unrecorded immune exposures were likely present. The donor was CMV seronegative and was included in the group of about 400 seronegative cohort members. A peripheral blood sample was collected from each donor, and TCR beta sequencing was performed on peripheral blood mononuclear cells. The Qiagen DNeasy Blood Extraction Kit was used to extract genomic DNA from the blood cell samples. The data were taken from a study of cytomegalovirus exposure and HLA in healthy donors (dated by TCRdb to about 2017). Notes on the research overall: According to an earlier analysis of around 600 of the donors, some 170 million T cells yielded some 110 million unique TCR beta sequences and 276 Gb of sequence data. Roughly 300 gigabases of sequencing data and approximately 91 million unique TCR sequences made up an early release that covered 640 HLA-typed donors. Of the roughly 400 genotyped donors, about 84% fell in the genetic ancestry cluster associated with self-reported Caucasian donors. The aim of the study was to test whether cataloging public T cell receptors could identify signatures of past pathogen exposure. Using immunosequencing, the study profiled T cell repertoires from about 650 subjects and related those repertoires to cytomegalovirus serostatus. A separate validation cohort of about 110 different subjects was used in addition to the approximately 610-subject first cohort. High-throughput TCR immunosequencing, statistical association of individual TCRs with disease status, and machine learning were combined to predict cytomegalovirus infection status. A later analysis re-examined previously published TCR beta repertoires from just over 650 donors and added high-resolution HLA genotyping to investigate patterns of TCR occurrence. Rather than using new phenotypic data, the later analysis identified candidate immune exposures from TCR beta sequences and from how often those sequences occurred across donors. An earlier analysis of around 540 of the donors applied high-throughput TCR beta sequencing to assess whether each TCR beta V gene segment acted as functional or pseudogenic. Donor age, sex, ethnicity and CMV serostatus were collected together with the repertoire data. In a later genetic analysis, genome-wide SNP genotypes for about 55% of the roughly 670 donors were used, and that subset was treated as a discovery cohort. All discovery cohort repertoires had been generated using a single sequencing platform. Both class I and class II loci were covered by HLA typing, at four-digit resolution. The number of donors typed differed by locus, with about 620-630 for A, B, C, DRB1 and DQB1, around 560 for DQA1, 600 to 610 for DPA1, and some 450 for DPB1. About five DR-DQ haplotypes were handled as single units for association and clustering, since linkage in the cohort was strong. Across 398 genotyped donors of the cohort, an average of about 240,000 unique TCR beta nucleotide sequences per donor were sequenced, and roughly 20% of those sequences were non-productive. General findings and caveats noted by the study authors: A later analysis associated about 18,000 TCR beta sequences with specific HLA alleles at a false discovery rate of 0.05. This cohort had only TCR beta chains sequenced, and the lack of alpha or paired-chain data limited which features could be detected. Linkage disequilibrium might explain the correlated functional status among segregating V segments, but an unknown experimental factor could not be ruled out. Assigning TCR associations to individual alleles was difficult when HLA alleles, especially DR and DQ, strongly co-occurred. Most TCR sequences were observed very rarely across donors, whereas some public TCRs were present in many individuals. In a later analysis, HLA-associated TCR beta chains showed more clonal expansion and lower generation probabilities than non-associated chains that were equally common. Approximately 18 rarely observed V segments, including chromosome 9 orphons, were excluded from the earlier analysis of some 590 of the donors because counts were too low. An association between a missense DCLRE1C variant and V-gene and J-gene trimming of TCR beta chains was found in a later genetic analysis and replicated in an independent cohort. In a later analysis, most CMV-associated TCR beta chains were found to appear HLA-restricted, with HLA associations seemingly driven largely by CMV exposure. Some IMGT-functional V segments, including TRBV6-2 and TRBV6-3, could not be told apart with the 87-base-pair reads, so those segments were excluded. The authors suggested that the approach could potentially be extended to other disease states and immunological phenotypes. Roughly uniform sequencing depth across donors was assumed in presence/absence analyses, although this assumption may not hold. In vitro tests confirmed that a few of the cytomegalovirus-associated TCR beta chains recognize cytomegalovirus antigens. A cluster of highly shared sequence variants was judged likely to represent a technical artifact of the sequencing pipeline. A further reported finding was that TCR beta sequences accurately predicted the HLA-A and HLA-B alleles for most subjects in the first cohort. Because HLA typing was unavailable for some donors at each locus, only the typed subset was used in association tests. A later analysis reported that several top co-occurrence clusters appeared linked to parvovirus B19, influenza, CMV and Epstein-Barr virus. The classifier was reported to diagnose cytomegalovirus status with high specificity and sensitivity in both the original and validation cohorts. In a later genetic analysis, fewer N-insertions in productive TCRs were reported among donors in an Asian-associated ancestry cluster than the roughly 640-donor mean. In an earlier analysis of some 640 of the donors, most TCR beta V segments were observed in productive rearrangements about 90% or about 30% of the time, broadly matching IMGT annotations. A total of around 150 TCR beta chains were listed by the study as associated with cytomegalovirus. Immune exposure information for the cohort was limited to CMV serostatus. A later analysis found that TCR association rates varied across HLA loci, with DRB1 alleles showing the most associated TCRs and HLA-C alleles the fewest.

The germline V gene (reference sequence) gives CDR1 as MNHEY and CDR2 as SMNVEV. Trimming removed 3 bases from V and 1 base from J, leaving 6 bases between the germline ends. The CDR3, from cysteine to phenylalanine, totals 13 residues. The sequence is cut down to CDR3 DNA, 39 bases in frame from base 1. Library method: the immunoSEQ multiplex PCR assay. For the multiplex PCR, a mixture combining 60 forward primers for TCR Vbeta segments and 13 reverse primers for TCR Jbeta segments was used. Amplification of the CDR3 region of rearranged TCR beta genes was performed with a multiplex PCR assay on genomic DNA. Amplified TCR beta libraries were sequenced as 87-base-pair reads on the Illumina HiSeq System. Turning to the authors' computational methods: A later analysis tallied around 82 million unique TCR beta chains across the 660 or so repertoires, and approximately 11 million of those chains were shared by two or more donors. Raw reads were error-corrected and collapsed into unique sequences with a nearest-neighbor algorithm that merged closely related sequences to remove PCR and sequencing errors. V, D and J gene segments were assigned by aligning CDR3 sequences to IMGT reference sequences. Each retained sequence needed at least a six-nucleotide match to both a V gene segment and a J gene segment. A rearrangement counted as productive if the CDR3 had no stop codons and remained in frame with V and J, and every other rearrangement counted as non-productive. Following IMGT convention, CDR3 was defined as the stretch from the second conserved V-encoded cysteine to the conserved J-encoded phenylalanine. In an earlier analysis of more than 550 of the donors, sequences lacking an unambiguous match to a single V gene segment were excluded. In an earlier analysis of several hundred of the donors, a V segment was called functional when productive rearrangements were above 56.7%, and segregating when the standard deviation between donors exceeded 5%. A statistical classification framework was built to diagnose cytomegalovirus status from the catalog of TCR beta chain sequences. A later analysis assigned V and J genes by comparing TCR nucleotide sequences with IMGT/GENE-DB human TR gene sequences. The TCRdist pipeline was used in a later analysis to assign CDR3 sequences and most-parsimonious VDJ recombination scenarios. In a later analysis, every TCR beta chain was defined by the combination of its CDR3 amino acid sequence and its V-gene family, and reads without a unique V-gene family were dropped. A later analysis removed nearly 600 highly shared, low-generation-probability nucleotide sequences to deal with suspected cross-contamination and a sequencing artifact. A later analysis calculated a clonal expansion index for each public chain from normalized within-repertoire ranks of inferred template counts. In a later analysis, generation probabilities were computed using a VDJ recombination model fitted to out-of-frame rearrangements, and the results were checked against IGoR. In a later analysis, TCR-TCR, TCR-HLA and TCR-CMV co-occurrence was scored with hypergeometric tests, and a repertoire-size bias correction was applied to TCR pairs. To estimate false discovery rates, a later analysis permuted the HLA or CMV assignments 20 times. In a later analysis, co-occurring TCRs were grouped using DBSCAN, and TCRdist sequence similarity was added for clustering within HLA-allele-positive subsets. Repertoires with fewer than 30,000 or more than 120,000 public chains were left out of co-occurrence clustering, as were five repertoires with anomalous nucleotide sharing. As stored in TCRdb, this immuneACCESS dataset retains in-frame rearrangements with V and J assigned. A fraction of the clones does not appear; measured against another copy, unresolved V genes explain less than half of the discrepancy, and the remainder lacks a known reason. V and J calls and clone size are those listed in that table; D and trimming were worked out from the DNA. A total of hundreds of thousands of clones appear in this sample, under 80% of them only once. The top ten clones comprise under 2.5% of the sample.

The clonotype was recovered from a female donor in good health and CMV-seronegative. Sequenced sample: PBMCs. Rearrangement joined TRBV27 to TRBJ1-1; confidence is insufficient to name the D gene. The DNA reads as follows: TGTGCCAGCAGTTTTAACAAGAACACTGAAGCTTTCTTT. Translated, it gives CASSFNKNTEAFF.